The 17 T cell receptor beta chains below all came from one sample that was sequenced in a study of blood T cell repertoires in COVID-19. The assay was immunoSEQ multiplex PCR, and TCRdb's table has in-frame clones only and misses some. The table includes 150,000 to 200,000 clones, 80% detected once. The sample comprised PBMCs or T cells enriched from blood (not recorded which). These receptors came from a man in his forties who had recovered from COVID-19.

This chain joins TRBV9 and TRBJ2-7, with 11 bases aligning to TRBD1. The length of the CDR3 is 15 residues. Per germline, CDR1 SGDLS and CDR2 YYNGEE. After removal of 1 base from V and 5 bases from J, the junction contained 5 bases not matched to a gene. CDR3 region: CASSVMGTGGNEQYF. The CDR3 DNA reads TGTGCCAGCAGCGTAATGGGGACAGGGGGGAACGAGCAGTACTTC.

In its sample, this clone was seen many times. The chain carries TRBV10-3 and TRBJ2-3, with D unresolved. Germline values: CDR1 ENHRY, CDR2 SYGVKD. This CDR3 has 15 residues. Trimming took 2 bases from V and 0 from J, leaving 9 bases between them. The CDR3 spells CAISEGLASTDTQYF. The DNA for the CDR3 is TGTGCCATCAGTGAGGGCCTCGCTAGCACAGATACGCAGTATTTT.

The V and J genes are TRBV3-1 (or the pseudogene TRBV3-2) and TRBJ2-2; D is possibly TRBD1 (6 bases). The germline V and J ends were trimmed by 3 bases and 6 bases, with 17 bases remaining between them. The CDR3 covers 16 residues. Per germline, CDR1 LGHDT and CDR2 YNNKEL (reference sequence). The CDR3 sequence is CASSQIGGRWAGELFF. Here the CDR3 DNA reads TGTGCCAGCAGCCAGATTGGGGGCAGGTGGGCCGGGGAGCTGTTTTTT.

The rearrangement joins TRBV27 to TRBJ2-5, with 8 nucleotides matching TRBD2. CDR1 is MNHEY and CDR2 is SMNVEV in the germline V gene (reference sequence). The CDR3 runs 16 residues. V was pared by 2 bases and J by 4 bases, with 9 bases of the junction left unmatched. The CDR3 sequence: CASSLIPAGAPETQYF. CDR3 in DNA: TGTGCCAGCAGTTTAATCCCAGCGGGGGCCCCAGAGACCCAGTACTTC.

The chain employs TRBV5-1 and TRBJ2-2; no clear D. The ends were cut back, 2 bases at V and 5 bases at J, with 7 bases in the middle. CDR1 and CDR2 from the germline V gene are SGHRS and YFSETQ. This CDR3 spans 13 amino acids. The CDR3 here is CASSFPITGELFF. CDR3 DNA sequence: TGCGCCAGCAGCTTTCCTATAACCGGGGAGCTGTTTTTT.

This clone came up a few times. This chain links TRBV18 with TRBJ2-7; D unresolved. The CDR3 length is 14 residues. V was cut by 5 bases and J by 6 bases, with 17 bases left in between. From germline, CDR1 is KGHSH and CDR2 LQKENI. CDR3 nucleotide sequence: TGTGCCAGCTCAGCGCCGTTGAACCCTCGCGAGCAGTACGTC. Translated, it gives CASSAPLNPREQYV.

This clone was seen more than once but under ten times. J is TRBJ1-2 and V is TRBV20-1; D possibly corresponds to TRBD1 (6 bases). V was cut by 8 bases and J by 8 bases, with 15 bases left in between. Germline V CDR1 and CDR2: DFQATT, SNEGSKA (reference sequence). The CDR3 has 11 amino acids. CDR3 nucleotides: TGCAGTCCACAGGGTGGCGACGGCTACACCTTC. It yields the protein CSPQGGDGYTF.

Comments on this clone: The junction and the germline gene differ at one end; a read error may be behind it. This chain connects TRBV7-8 to TRBJ1-1; the D gene is possibly TRBD1 (6 bases). In germline, CDR1 is SGHVS, CDR2 FQNEAQ. This CDR3 contains 15 residues. CDR3 protein: CANSLESGDPKLAFF. As DNA, the CDR3 is TGTGCCAACAGCTTAGAGTCAGGGGACCCCAAGCTGGCTTTCTTT.

The chain links TRBV6-5 to TRBJ1-5; 8 nucleotides align to TRBD1. Germline V gene data show CDR1 as MNHEY and CDR2 as SVGAGI. This CDR3 has 14 amino acids. J lost 5 bases, V lost 4 bases, and 4 bases had no gene match. CDR3 in DNA: TGTGCCAGCAGTTCGGACAGGGCAGATCAGCCCCAGCATTTT. Translation: CASSSDRADQPQHF.

The chain recombines TRBV19 with TRBJ1-1; D uncertain. CDR1 LNHDA and CDR2 SQIVND come from the germline V gene (reference sequence). This CDR3 spans 13 amino acids. Trimming cost V 7 bases and J 4 bases, with 13 bases left between them. The CDR3 sequence: CASTMSGRTEAFF. The DNA for the CDR3 is TGTGCCAGTACTATGTCTGGGCGCACTGAAGCTTTCTTT.

V is TRBV29-1 and J is TRBJ2-5; D is ambiguous. Germline CDR1 reads SQVTM; CDR2 reads ANQGSEA. V gave up 3 bases and J gave up 5 bases, with 7 bases separating them. The CDR3 contains 11 residues. For the CDR3, the DNA is TGCAGCGTTGATTGGGCGGAGACCCAGTACTTC. It specifies CSVDWAETQYF.

The chain links TRBV2 to TRBJ1-1, with D possibly matching TRBD1 (6 bases). Germline-derived CDR1 and CDR2 are SNHLY and FYNNEI. V lost 4 bases and J 6 bases, leaving 15 bases between the germline ends. There are 14 residues in the CDR3. DNA of the CDR3: TGTGCCAGCAGTGGGGGGGGCTCCCTTGCTGAAGCTTTCTTT. Residues: CASSGGGSLAEAFF.

In its sample, this clone was seen once. The chain joins TRBV5-6 to TRBJ1-2; 10 bases map to TRBD1. CDR1 is SGHDT and CDR2 is YYEEEE in the germline V gene. With 4 bases clipped from V and 4 bases from J, the junction kept 7 bases outside the gene matches. The CDR3 length is 15 residues. Here the CDR3 DNA reads TGTGCCAGCAGCCCCTGGGACAGGGGCCTCTATGGCTACACCTTC. Translating gives CASSPWDRGLYGYTF. The whole variable domain, remainder taken from reference TRBV5-6 and TRBJ1-2, is DAGVTQSPTHLIKTRGQQVTLRCSPKSGHDTVSWYQQALGQGPQFIFQYYEEEERQRGNFPDRFSGHQFPNYSSELNVNALLLGDSALYLCASSPWDRGLYGYTFGSGTRLTVV.

This chain joins TRBV5-8 and TRBJ2-5; 8 bases are shared with TRBD1. The CDR3 sequence is 12 residues long. After removal of 5 bases from V and 5 bases from J, the junction contained 2 bases not matched to a gene. Germline CDR1 reads SGHTS; CDR2 reads YDEGEE. CDR3 sequence reads: CASRYRGETQYF. CDR3 sequence (DNA): TGTGCCAGCAGATACAGGGGGGAGACCCAGTACTTC. The full variable domain, its missing parts supplied by reference TRBV5-8 and TRBJ2-5, is EAGVTQSPTHLIKTRGQQATLRCSPISGHTSVYWYQQALGLGLQFLLWYDEGEERNRGNFPPRFSGRQFPNYSSELNVNALELEDSALYLCASRYRGETQYFGPGTRLLVL.

The chain has TRBV30 and TRBJ2-2; 9 nucleotides match TRBD2. After removal of 0 bases from V and 5 bases from J, the junction contained 7 bases not matched to a gene. Germline CDR1 and CDR2: GTSNPN and SVGIG (reference sequence). The CDR3 extends over 16 amino acids. DNA of the CDR3: TGTGCCTGGAGTGTACGTCGCGGGGGGGCAACCGGGGAGCTGTTTTTT. It encodes CAWSVRRGGATGELFF.

V is TRBV27 and J is TRBJ2-7; TRBD1 aligns across 10 bases. Germline assignment: CDR1 MNHEY and CDR2 SMNVEV (reference sequence). CDR3 size: 19 residues. Germline trimming cut 5 bases from V and 0 bases from J; bases unmatched to any gene: 16. The CDR3 region is CASSKRQGAMSLLSYEQYV. For the CDR3, the DNA is TGTGCCAGCAGTAAGCGACAGGGGGCGATGTCCCTCCTCTCCTACGAGCAGTACGTC.

The chain carries TRBV6-5 and TRBJ1-1; 7 bases are a match to TRBD1. CDR1 is MNHEY, CDR2 SVGAGI, per germline. This CDR3 is 14 amino acids long. Trimming at V came to 2 bases and at J to 2 bases, leaving 2 bases not matched to a gene. CDR3 residues: CASSYRGGNTEAFF. The CDR3 DNA sequence: TGTGCCAGCAGTTACCGAGGGGGCAACACTGAAGCTTTCTTT.